These 31 T cell receptor beta chains were sequenced from one sample in a study of shared clonotypes between healthy human individuals (TCRdb year 2020). The receptor library was made with the immunoSEQ multiplex PCR assay. TCRdb retrieved this table from immuneACCESS and kept in-frame rearrangements only. Not all clones are present; in checked studies, unresolved V genes account for under half, and no reason is known for the remainder. Across this sample there are some 660,000 clones, with around 73% seen only once. The ten top clones hold around 1.7% of the sample. The specimen sequenced was memory CD4+ T cells sorted from blood. Sample cell subset or site, as interpreted from the label and publication: CD45RA-negative fraction. The receptors here all came from a woman aged 25-40 years in good health.

This clone has more than one count but fewer than ten. A much bigger clone sits one base away, suggesting this may be a read error. The chain carries TRBV5-1 and TRBJ2-2; TRBD1 or TRBD2 may be the D gene (5 bases each). V was cut by 3 bases and J by 0 bases, with 9 bases left in between. Germline CDR1 SGHRS, CDR2 YFSETQ. The CDR3 extends over 15 amino acids. CDR3 in amino acids: CASSSGTANTGELFF. CDR3 nucleotides: TGCGCCAGCAGCTCCGGGACGGCGAACACCGGGGAGCTGTTTTTT.

The chain has TRBV28 and TRBJ1-1; D unresolved. V lost 6 bases, J lost 4 bases, and 9 bases lay in between. Germline CDR1 and CDR2: MDHEN and SYDVKM. The CDR3 sequence is 12 residues long. CDR3 loop: CASRTRGTEAFF. The CDR3 DNA reads as TGTGCCAGCAGGACTCGGGGCACTGAAGCTTTCTTT.

This clone was seen a single time. The chain uses TRBV4-1 and TRBJ1-1; 7 nucleotides agree with TRBD1. The V segment lost 2 bases and the J segment 2 bases; nucleotides outside the gene matches: 8. The CDR3 extends over 16 amino acids. Germline loops: CDR1 MGHRA, CDR2 YSYEKL. The CDR3 DNA reads TGCGCCAGCAGCCAAACACGTCAGGGGGTAAACACTGAAGCTTTCTTT. Protein sequence: CASSQTRQGVNTEAFF.

J is TRBJ2-7 and V is TRBV18, with 10 bases aligning to TRBD1. With V trimmed by 6 bases and J by 2 bases, 10 bases remained unmatched. The CDR3 is made up of 16 amino acids. Germline V CDR1 and CDR2: KGHSH, LQKENI. CDR3 amino acids: CASSAGRDRGTYEQYF. CDR3 nucleotide sequence: TGTGCCAGCTCGGCGGGCCGGGACAGGGGAACCTACGAGCAGTACTTC.

V gene TRBV28 combines with J gene TRBJ1-5; the D is unclear. CDR3 length: 14 residues. Trimming stripped 4 bases from V and 0 bases from J, with 7 bases between. Per the germline V gene, CDR1 is MDHEN and CDR2 is SYDVKM. The CDR3: CASSYGHSNQPQHF. DNA of the CDR3: TGTGCCAGCAGTTACGGGCATAGCAATCAGCCCCAGCATTTT. The full variable domain, its missing parts supplied by reference TRBV28 and TRBJ1-5, is DVKVTQSSRYLVKRTGEKVFLECVQDMDHENMFWYRQDPGLGLRLIYFSYDVKMKEKGDIPEGYSVSREKKERFSLILESASTNQTSMYLCASSYGHSNQPQHFGDGTRLSIL.

V and J are TRBV28 and TRBJ1-2; D ambiguous. The CDR3 extends over 12 amino acids. Germline loops: CDR1 MDHEN, CDR2 SYDVKM. V lost 6 bases and J lost 7, with 12 bases in between. The CDR3 DNA reads TGTGCCAGCAGGCCCCCCGGGTTTGGCTACACCTTC. It specifies CASRPPGFGYTF.

The chain carries TRBV28 and TRBJ2-7; D ambiguous. The germline gives CDR1 MDHEN, CDR2 SYDVKM. The CDR3 sequence is 12 residues long. Deletions cut 8 bases from V and 0 bases from J, with 8 bases between. For the CDR3, the DNA is TGTGCCAGCTCCGCCCGCTCCTACGAGCAGTACTTC. Translating gives CASSARSYEQYF.

In this sample, this clone turned up many times. V usage is TRBV6-6 and J usage is TRBJ1-2; tentatively, D is TRBD1 (6 bases). Trimming cost V 5 bases and J 4 bases, with 20 bases left between them. Germline CDR1 and CDR2: MNHNY and SVGAGI (reference sequence). The CDR3 spans 16 residues. The CDR3 DNA sequence: TGTGCCAGCAGTAAGGGAAGCTCACAGGGATTCTATGGCTACACCTTC. Protein product: CASSKGSSQGFYGYTF.

The rearrangement links TRBV6-1 to TRBJ1-3; D gene unclear. V shed 7 bases and J shed 3 bases, with 10 bases lying between them. The CDR3 is 13 amino acids. CDR1 is MNHNS and CDR2 is SASEGT in the germline V gene. In nucleotides, the CDR3 is TGTGCCAGCACTCGCTCCTATGGAAACACCATATATTTT. Protein product: CASTRSYGNTIYF.

This clone was seen a few times. The rearrangement joins TRBV7-2 to TRBJ2-1, with 9 bases lining up with TRBD2. The CDR3 is 17 residues long. The junction had 7 bases not matched to a gene; V was cut back by 0 bases and J by 4 bases. Germline CDR1 SGHTA, CDR2 FQGNSA. CDR3 DNA sequence: TGTGCCAGCAGCTTAGCGCTGCAAGCGGGGGGATACAATGAGCAGTTCTTC. As protein: CASSLALQAGGYNEQFF.

V gene TRBV7-8 combines with J gene TRBJ2-2; no clear D. The CDR3 extends over 14 amino acids. V lost 7 bases and J 6 bases, leaving 15 bases between the germline ends. The germline V gene encodes CDR1 SGHVS and CDR2 FQNEAQ. The CDR3 coding sequence is TGTGCCAGCACTCCGGCCCTTAATTCCGGGGAGCTGTTTTTT. Translating it yields CASTPALNSGELFF.

This clone has just a few counts. V is TRBV28 and J is TRBJ1-1; D remains unclear. V lost 11 bases to trimming and J lost 4 bases, with 17 bases between them. The CDR3 consists of 13 residues. Per the germline V gene, CDR1 is MDHEN and CDR2 is SYDVKM. CDR3 region: CALRSASSTEAFF. Written as DNA, the CDR3 is TGTGCCCTACGGTCGGCCTCCAGCACTGAAGCTTTCTTT.

The gene calls are TRBV2 and TRBJ2-4, with 7 bases matching TRBD2. Unmatched junction bases numbered 3, after V lost 1 base and J lost 9 bases. Germline CDR1 and CDR2: SNHLY and FYNNEI. The CDR3 totals 13 residues. The CDR3 DNA follows: TGTGCCAGCAGTGAAGGAAGGGAGGGCATTCAGTACTTC. Its protein is CASSEGREGIQYF.

The rearrangement uses TRBV27 and TRBJ2-3; D unclear. This CDR3 region has 12 residues. Germline V gene data show CDR1 as MNHEY and CDR2 as SMNVEV (reference sequence). V lost 4 bases to trimming and J lost 8 bases, with 10 bases between them. This chain's CDR3 is CASSSPAGTQYF. CDR3 DNA sequence: TGTGCCAGCAGTTCCCCTGCAGGTACGCAGTATTTT.

This clone has just one count. The CDR3 coding sequence is TGCGCCAGCACGAACCAGGGGGACACTGAAGCTTTCTTT. Amino acid sequence: CASTNQGDTEAFF. This sequence joins TRBV5-1 and TRBJ1-1, with 7 bases fitting TRBD1. The J segment lost 3 bases and the V segment lost 6 bases, leaving 5 bases of the junction unmatched. Germline CDR1 and CDR2: SGHRS and YFSETQ. The CDR3 is 13 residues long. The whole variable domain, remainder taken from reference TRBV5-1 and TRBJ1-1, is KAGVTQTPRYLIKTRGQQVTLSCSPISGHRSVSWYQQTPGQGLQFLFEYFSETQRNKGNFPGRFSGRQFSNSRSEMNVSTLELGDSALYLCASTNQGDTEAFFGQGTRLTVV.

The J gene is TRBJ2-3, the V gene TRBV27, with 8 bases fitting TRBD2. Germline V gene sequence: CDR1 MNHEY, CDR2 SMNVEV (reference sequence). The V and J ends lost 3 bases and 5 bases, in that order; junction bases with no gene match: 1. The CDR3 length is 13 residues. CDR3 sequence reads: CASSFLAGDTQYF. CDR3 coding DNA: TGTGCCAGCAGTTTCCTAGCGGGAGATACGCAGTATTTT.

V and J are TRBV6-6 and TRBJ2-1; 11 positions agree with TRBD1. This CDR3 region has 12 residues. Trimming removed 0 bases from V and 14 bases from J; junction bases left unmatched: 0. The germline V gene has CDR1 MNHNY and CDR2 SVGAGI (reference sequence). The CDR3 nucleotides are TGTGCCAGCAGTTACTCGGGACAGGGGGAGTTCTTC. Residues: CASSYSGQGEFF.

This clone was picked up a small number of times. Here the CDR3 DNA reads TGTGCCAGCAGCCCGGACGGTAGTTACACCGGGGAGCTGTTTTTT. Protein sequence: CASSPDGSYTGELFF. The rearrangement joins TRBV5-6 to TRBJ2-2; no clear D gene. Germline lookup yields CDR1 SGHDT and CDR2 YYEEEE. The CDR3 covers 15 residues. The V and J ends lost 4 bases and 3 bases respectively, with 13 bases between them.

The chain combines TRBV6-1 with TRBJ2-1, with 9 bases identical to TRBD2. The CDR3 loop spans 16 amino acids. Trimming removed 3 bases from V and 4 bases from J; junction bases left unmatched: 7. Germline-derived CDR1 and CDR2 are MNHNS and SASEGT. The CDR3 sequence is CASSDGLAGIYNEQFF. The CDR3 bases are TGTGCCAGCAGTGACGGGCTAGCGGGAATTTACAATGAGCAGTTCTTC.

This chain links TRBV30 with TRBJ2-7; TRBD1 might be the D (6 bases). V gave up 0 bases and J gave up 2 bases, with 8 bases separating them. Germline V gene sequence: CDR1 GTSNPN, CDR2 SVGIG (reference sequence). This CDR3 has 13 residues. CDR3 amino acids: CAWSVGQPYEQYF. CDR3 nucleotide sequence: TGTGCCTGGAGTGTAGGACAGCCCTACGAGCAGTACTTC.

V is TRBV13 and J is TRBJ2-7; D gene uncertain. This CDR3 spans 12 amino acids. In germline, CDR1 is PRHDT, CDR2 FYEKMQ (reference sequence). Trimming shortened V by 5 bases and J by 1 base, and 6 bases separated the two germline ends. The CDR3 DNA sequence: TGTGCCAGCAGCCAGGATTCCTACGAGCAGTACTTC. It encodes CASSQDSYEQYF.

The chain couples TRBV5-6 to TRBJ2-7, with D tentatively TRBD1 (6 bases). The CDR3 spans 15 residues. Germline V gene lookup returns CDR1 SGHDT and CDR2 YYEEEE. The germline V and J ends were trimmed by 6 bases and 0 bases, with 16 bases remaining between them. The CDR3, as DNA: TGTGCCAGCACCAATGTCCGGGACAACTCCTACGAGCAGTACTTC. It specifies CASTNVRDNSYEQYF.

This rearrangement joins TRBV2 to TRBJ2-5, with TRBD1 as a possible D gene (6 bases). Germline-derived CDR1 and CDR2 are SNHLY and FYNNEI. V was cut by 2 bases and J by 9 bases, with 13 bases left in between. This CDR3 has 13 amino acids. CDR3 sequence: CASSEHHRGSQYF. In nucleotides, the CDR3 is TGTGCCAGCAGTGAACACCATAGGGGGTCCCAGTACTTC.

The chain has TRBV4-2 and TRBJ2-7; D call uncertain. V lost 2 bases to trimming and J lost 6 bases, with 11 bases between them. CDR3 length: 13 residues. Germline V lookup: CDR1 LGHNA, CDR2 YNFKEQ. The chain's CDR3 is CASSQTFRSEQYF. CDR3 nucleotides: TGTGCCAGCAGCCAAACCTTCCGGAGCGAGCAGTACTTC.

This chain uses TRBV28 with TRBJ2-7; TRBD1 aligns across 9 bases. Trimming at V came to 6 bases and at J to 3 bases, leaving 21 bases not matched to a gene. CDR3 size: 19 residues. Germline CDR1 is MDHEN and CDR2 is SYDVKM. The CDR3 spells CASSGGPGSGTGTFYEQYF. The CDR3 bases are TGTGCCAGCAGCGGAGGCCCCGGCTCCGGGACAGGGACCTTCTACGAGCAGTACTTC.

As DNA, the CDR3 is TGTGCCAGCCAGGAATTTGTCGAAAAACTGTTTTTT. This sequence encodes CASQEFVEKLFF. This chain links TRBV6-1 with TRBJ1-4; unclear D gene. The germline V gene has CDR1 MNHNS and CDR2 SASEGT. CDR3 length: 12 amino acids. V was pared by 8 bases and J by 8 bases, with 12 bases between.

J is TRBJ1-2 and V is TRBV5-3, with TRBD1 identical over 7 bases. TRBV5-3 is an open reading frame, and its role is uncertain. This CDR3 region has 15 residues. The J segment lost 0 bases and the V segment lost 7 bases, leaving 9 bases of the junction unmatched. The CDR3 DNA follows: TGTGCCAGAGACGCGGGACAGCCATCTAACTATGGCTACACCTTC. Protein: CARDAGQPSNYGYTF.

This clone occurred once. The J gene is TRBJ2-3, the V gene TRBV5-1; tentative D call: TRBD1 (5 bases). The CDR3 is 14 amino acids. Trimming stripped 0 bases from V and 4 bases from J, with 9 bases between. Germline assignment: CDR1 SGHRS and CDR2 YFSETQ. CDR3 sequence: CASSLGAGPDTQYF. CDR3 nucleotide sequence: TGCGCCAGCAGCTTGGGGGCAGGGCCAGATACGCAGTATTTT.

V usage is TRBV29-1 and J usage is TRBJ1-1; perhaps TRBD1 as D (6 bases). There are 17 residues in the CDR3. Trimming removed 4 bases at V and 0 bases at J, with 21 bases between. CDR1 SQVTM and CDR2 ANQGSEA come from the germline V gene. The CDR3 DNA reads as TGCAGCGTTGTCCCCTCCATTACAGGGATAATGAACACTGAAGCTTTCTTT. It is translated as CSVVPSITGIMNTEAFF.

As for this clone: Other DNA sequences within the sample encode an identical CDR3. This chain links TRBV5-1 with TRBJ2-3; D not certain. This CDR3 is built from 14 residues. Germline V CDR1 and CDR2: SGHRS, YFSETQ. The V end was cut by 0 bases, the J end by 1 base, with 6 bases between. This CDR3 reads CASSLVTGTDTQYF. The CDR3 region has the DNA TGCGCCAGCAGCTTGGTTACAGGCACAGATACGCAGTATTTT.

In its sample, this clone was seen once. The chain is built from TRBV11-2 and TRBJ2-1, with a tentative D call TRBD2 (5 bases). Germline V gene sequence: CDR1 SGHAT, CDR2 FQNNGV. V was trimmed by 2 bases and J by 5 bases, leaving 13 bases between them. The CDR3 runs 15 residues. CDR3 sequence reads: CASSLTGSGNNEQFF. In DNA form, the CDR3 reads TGTGCCAGCAGCTTAACGGGTTCGGGGAACAATGAGCAGTTCTTC.